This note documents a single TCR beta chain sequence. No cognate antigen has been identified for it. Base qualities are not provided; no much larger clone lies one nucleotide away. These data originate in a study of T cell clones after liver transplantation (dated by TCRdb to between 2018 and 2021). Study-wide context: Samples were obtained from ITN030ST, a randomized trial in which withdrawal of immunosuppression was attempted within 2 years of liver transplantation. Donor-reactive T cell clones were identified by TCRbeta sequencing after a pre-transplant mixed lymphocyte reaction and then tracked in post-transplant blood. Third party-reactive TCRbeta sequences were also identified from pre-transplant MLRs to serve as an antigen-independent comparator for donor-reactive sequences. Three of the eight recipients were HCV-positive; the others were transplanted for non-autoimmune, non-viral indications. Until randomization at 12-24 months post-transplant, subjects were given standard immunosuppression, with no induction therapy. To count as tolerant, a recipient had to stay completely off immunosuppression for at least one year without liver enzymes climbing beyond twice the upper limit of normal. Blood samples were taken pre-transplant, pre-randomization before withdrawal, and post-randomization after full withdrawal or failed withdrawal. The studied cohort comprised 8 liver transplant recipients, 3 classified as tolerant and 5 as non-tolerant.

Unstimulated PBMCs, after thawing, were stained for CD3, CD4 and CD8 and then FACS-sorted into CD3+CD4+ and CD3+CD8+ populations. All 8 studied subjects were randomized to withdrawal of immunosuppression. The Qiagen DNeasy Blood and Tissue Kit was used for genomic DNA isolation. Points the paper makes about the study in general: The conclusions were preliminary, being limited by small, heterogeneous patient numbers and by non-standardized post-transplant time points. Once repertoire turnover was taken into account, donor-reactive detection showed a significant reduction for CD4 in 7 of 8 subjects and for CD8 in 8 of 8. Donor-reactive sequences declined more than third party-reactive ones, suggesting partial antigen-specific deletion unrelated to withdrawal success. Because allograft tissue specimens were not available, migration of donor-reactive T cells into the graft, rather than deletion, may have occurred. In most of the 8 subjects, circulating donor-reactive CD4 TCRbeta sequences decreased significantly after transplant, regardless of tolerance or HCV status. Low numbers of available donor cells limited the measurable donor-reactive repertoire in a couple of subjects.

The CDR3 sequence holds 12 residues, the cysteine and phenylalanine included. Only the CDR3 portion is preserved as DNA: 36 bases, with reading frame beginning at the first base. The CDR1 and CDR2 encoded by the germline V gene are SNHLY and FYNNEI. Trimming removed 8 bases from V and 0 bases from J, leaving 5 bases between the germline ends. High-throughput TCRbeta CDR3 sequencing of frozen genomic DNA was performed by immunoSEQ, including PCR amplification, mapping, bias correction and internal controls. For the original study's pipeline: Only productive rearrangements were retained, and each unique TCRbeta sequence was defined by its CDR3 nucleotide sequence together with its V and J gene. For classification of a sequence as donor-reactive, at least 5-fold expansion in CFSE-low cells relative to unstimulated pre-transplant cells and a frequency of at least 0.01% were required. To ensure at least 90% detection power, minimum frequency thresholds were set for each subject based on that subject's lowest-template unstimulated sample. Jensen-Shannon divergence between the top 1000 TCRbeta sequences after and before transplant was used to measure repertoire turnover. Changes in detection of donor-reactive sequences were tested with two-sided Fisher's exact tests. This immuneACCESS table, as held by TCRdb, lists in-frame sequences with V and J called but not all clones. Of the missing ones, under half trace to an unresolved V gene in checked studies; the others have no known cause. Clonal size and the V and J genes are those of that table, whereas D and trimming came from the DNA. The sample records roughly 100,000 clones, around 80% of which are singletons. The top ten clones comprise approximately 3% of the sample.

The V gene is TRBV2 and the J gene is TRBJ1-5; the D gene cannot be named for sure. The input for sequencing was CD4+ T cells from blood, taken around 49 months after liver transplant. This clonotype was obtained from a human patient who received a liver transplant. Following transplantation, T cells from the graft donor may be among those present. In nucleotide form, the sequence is TGTGCCAGCCGGAATAGCAATCAGCCCCAGCATTTT. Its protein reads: CASRNSNQPQHF.